This TCR beta chain was observed in a study of blood T cells in healthy people across ages. Study summary: Template switching captured about one barcoded beta molecule per two T cells.

As to this clonotype: The antigen is undetermined.

The CDR3 has 15 residues. The V and J ends lost 3 bases and 5 bases respectively, with 14 bases between them. Germline CDR1 and CDR2: SGHTA and FQGNSA. Study-wide results and caveats: Fewer expanded clones and more diversity marked long-lived versus aged donors.

Together with a sample-barcoded 5' primer, a J-beta primer mix was included in a second PCR lasting about 6 to 11 cycles. MiXCR, run by TCRdb on the 5' RACE reads, gives a single entry per CDR3 protein. The table lists 450,000 to 700,000 distinct CDR3 sequences, 27% of them singletons. Every sample had a minimum of 6.5 million PBMCs isolated. The J gene is TRBJ2-1, the V gene TRBV7-2; D gene ambiguous. The sample was blood. The TCR originated in a woman aged 70-85 years in good health. For the CDR3, the DNA is TGTGCCAGCAGCTTTTCACTGGCGGCTAACAATGAGCAGTTCTTC. Its translation: CASSFSLAANNEQFF.